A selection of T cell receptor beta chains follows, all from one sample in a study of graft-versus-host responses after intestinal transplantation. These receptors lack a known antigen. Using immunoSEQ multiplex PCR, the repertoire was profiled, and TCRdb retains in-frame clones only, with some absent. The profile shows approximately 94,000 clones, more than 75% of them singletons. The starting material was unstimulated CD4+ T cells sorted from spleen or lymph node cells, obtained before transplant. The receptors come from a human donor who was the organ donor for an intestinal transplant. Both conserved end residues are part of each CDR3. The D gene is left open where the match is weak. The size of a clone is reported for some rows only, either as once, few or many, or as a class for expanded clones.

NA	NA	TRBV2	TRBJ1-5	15	CASSGAWASNQPQHF	TGTGCCAGCAGTGGGGCGTGGGCGAGCAATCAGCCCCAGCATTTT
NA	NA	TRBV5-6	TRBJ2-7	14	CASSLRAGFYEQYF	TGTGCCAGCAGCTTGCGGGCAGGGTTCTACGAGCAGTACTTC
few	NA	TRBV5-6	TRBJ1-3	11	CASSLGGTIYF	TGTGCCAGCAGCTTGGGTGGAACCATATATTTT
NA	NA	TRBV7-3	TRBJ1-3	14	CASSPDSSGNTIYF	TGTGCCAGCAGCCCGGACAGCTCCGGAAACACCATATATTTT
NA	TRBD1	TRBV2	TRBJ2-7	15	CASSEVGRGSDEQYF	TGTGCCAGCAGTGAAGTAGGCAGGGGGTCAGACGAGCAGTACTTC
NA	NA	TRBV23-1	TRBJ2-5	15	CASSLQTNHQETQYF	TGCGCCAGCAGTCTCCAAACGAACCACCAAGAGACCCAGTACTTC
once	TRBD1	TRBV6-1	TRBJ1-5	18	CASSGERRDRGFNQPQHF	TGTGCCAGCAGTGGAGAAAGACGGGACAGGGGGTTCAATCAGCCCCAGCATTTT
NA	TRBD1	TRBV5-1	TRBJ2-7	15	CASSLEPGQAYEQYF	TGCGCCAGCAGCTTGGAACCGGGACAGGCCTACGAGCAGTACTTC
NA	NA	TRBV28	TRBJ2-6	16	CASRGGSGAGANVLTF	TGTGCCAGCAGGGGGGGCTCGGGGGCTGGGGCCAACGTCCTGACTTTC
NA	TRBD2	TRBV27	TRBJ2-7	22	CASSSRPLRDISLGLASYEQYF	TGTGCCAGCAGCTCCCGCCCTCTCAGGGACATTTCCCTGGGACTAGCGTCCTACGAGCAGTACTTC
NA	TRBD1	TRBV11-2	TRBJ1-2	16	CASSLNPGGGAYGYTF	TGTGCCAGCAGCTTAAACCCAGGGGGCGGCGCATATGGCTACACCTTC
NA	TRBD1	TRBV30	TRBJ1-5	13	CAWSELTGEPQHF	TGTGCCTGGAGCGAACTTACAGGGGAGCCCCAGCATTTT
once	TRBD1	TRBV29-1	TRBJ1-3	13	CSVGTGSGNTIYF	TGCAGCGTCGGGACAGGTTCTGGAAACACCATATATTTT
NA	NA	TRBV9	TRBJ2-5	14	CASSVGGGAETQYF	TGTGCCAGCAGCGTAGGAGGAGGCGCTGAGACCCAGTACTTC
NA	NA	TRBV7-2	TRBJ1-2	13	CASASGANYGYTF	TGTGCCAGCGCTTCGGGAGCTAACTATGGCTACACCTTC
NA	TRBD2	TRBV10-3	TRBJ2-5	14	CAIREGGGQETQYF	TGTGCCATCAGGGAGGGCGGGGGCCAAGAGACCCAGTACTTC
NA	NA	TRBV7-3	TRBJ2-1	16	CASSSEDSSSYNEQFF	TGTGCCAGCAGCTCAGAGGACTCGTCCTCCTACAATGAGCAGTTCTTC
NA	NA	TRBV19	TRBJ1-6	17	CASSRLTGSSYNSPLHF	TGTGCCAGTAGTAGGCTGACGGGGAGCTCCTATAATTCACCCCTCCACTTT
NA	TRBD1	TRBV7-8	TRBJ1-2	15	CASSPRTGKGKGYTF	TGTGCCAGCAGCCCCAGGACAGGGAAAGGAAAAGGCTACACCTTC